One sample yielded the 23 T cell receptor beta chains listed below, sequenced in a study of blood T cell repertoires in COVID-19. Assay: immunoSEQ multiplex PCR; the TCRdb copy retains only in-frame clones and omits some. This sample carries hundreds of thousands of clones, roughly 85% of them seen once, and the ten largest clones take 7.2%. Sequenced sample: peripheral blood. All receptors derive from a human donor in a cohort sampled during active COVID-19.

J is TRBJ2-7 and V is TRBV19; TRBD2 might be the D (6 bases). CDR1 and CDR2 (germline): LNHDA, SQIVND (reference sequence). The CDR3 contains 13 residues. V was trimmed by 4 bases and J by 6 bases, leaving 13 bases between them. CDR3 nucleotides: TGTGCCAGTAGTAGCGGGGTGGTGAGCGAGCAGTACTTC. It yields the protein CASSSGVVSEQYF.

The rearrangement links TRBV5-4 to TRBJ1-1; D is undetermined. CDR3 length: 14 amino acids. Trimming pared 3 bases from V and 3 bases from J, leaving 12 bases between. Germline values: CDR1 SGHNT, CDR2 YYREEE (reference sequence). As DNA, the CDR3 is TGTGCCAGCAGCTCGGTAGCAACTTACACTGAAGCTTTCTTT. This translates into CASSSVATYTEAFF.

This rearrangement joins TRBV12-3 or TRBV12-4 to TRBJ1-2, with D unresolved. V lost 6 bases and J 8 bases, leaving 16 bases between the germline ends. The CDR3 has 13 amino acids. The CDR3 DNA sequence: TGTGCCAGCAGCCCGGTTCTTACGTCCGGCTACACCTTC. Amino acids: CASSPVLTSGYTF.

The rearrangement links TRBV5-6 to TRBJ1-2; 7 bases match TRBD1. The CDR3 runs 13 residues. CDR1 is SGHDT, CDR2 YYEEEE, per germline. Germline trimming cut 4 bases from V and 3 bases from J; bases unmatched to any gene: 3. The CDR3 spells CASSRGTDYGYTF. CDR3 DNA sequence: TGTGCCAGCAGCCGTGGGACAGACTATGGCTACACCTTC. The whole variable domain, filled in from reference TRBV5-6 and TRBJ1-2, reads DAGVTQSPTHLIKTRGQQVTLRCSPKSGHDTVSWYQQALGQGPQFIFQYYEEEERQRGNFPDRFSGHQFPNYSSELNVNALLLGDSALYLCASSRGTDYGYTFGSGTRLTVV.

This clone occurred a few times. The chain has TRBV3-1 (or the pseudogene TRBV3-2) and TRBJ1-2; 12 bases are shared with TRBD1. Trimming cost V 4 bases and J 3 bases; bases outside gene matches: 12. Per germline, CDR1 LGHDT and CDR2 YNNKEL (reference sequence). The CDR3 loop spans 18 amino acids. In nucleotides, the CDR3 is TGTGCCAGCAGCCCGTCCGGGACAGGGGGCGGGTGGGACTATGGCTACACCTTC. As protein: CASSPSGTGGGWDYGYTF.

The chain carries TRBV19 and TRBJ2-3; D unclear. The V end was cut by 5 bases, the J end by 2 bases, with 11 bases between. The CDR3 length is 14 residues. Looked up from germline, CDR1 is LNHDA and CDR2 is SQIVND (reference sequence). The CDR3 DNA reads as TGTGCCAGTAGTTATGAGGCAGACACAGATACGCAGTATTTT. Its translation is CASSYEADTDTQYF.

The DNA for the CDR3 is TGTGCCAGCAGCGGTCACCGGGACAGCATATTTTCTGGGGAGCTGTTTTTT. As protein: CASSGHRDSIFSGELFF. The chain couples TRBV9 to TRBJ2-2; 7 positions agree with TRBD1. The germline CDR1 and CDR2 sequences are SGDLS and YYNGEE. The CDR3 spans 17 residues. With V trimmed by 3 bases and J by 8 bases, 16 bases remained unmatched.

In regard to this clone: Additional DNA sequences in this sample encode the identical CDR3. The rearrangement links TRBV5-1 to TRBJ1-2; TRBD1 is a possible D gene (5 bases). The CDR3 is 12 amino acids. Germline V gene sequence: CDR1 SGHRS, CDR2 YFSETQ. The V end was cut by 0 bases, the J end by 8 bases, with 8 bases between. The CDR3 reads CASSLGGRGYTF. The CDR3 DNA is TGCGCCAGCAGCTTGGGGGGCCGAGGCTACACCTTC.

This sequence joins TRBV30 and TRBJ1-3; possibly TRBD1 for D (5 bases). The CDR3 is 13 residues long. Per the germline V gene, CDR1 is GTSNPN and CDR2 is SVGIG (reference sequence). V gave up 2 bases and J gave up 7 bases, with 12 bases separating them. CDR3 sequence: CAWSNKGRNTIYF. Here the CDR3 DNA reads TGTGCCTGGAGTAATAAGGGGAGGAACACCATATATTTT.

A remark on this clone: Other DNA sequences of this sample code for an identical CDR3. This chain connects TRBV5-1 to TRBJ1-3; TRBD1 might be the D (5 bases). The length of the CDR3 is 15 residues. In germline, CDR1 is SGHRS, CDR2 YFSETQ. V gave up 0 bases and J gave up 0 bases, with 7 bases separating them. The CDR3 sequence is CASSLAGGSGNTIYF. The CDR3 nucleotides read TGCGCCAGCAGCTTGGCCGGGGGCTCTGGAAACACCATATATTTT.

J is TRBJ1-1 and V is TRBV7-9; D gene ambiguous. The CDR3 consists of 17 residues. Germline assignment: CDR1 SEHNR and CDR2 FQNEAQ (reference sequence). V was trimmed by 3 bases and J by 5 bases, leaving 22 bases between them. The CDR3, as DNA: TGTGCCAGCAGCTTGCGCGGAGCATGGGTAGGAGAAACTGAAGCTTTCTTT. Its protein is CASSLRGAWVGETEAFF.

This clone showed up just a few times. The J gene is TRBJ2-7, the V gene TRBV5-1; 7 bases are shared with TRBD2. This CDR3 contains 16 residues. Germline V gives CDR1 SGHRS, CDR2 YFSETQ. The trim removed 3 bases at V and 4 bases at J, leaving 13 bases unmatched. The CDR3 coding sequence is TGCGCCAGCAGCTACAGCGGGGATTCCCGGGGTTACGAGCAGTACTTC. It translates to CASSYSGDSRGYEQYF.

CDR3 bases: TGTGCCAGTGAACAGGGCGAGGCTTTCTTT. It specifies CASEQGEAFF. The chain uses TRBV2 and TRBJ1-1, with D perhaps TRBD1 (6 bases). This CDR3 spans 10 amino acids. V dropped 9 bases and J dropped 11 bases, with 13 bases sitting between them. Per the germline V gene, CDR1 is SNHLY and CDR2 is FYNNEI.

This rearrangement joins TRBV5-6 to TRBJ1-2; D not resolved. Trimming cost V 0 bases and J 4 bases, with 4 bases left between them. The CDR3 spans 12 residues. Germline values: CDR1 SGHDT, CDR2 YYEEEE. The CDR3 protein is CASSLDIYGYTF. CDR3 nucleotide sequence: TGTGCCAGCAGCTTGGACATCTATGGCTACACCTTC.

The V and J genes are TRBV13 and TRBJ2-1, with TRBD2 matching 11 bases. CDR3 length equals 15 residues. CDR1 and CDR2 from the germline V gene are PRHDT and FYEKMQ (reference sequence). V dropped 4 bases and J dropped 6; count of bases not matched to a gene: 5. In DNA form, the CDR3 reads TGTGCCAGCAGCTACCAAGGGACTAGCGGCAATGAGCAGTTCTTC. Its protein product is CASSYQGTSGNEQFF.

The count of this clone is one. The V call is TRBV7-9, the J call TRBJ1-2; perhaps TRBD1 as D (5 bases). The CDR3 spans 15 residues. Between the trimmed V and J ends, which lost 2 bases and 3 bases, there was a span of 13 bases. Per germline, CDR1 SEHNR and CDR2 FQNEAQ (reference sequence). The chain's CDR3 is CASSLWPGSHYGYTF. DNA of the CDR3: TGTGCCAGCAGCTTATGGCCAGGGTCTCACTATGGCTACACCTTC.

The CDR3 here is CASMIGVYGTDTQYF. DNA for the CDR3: TGCGCCAGCATGATAGGTGTTTACGGGACAGATACGCAGTATTTT. The rearrangement links TRBV10-2 to TRBJ2-3, with D unclear. Trimming stripped 7 bases from V and 3 bases from J, with 17 bases between. Per germline, CDR1 WSHSY and CDR2 SAAADI. This CDR3 spans 15 amino acids.

The CDR3: CASSRQVGNTIYF. The CDR3 nucleotides read TGTGCCAGCAGTCGACAGGTGGGAAACACCATATATTTT. V usage is TRBV6-5 and J usage is TRBJ1-3, with D perhaps TRBD1 (6 bases). CDR1 is MNHEY, CDR2 SVGAGI, per germline. The CDR3 contains 13 residues. With 5 bases removed from V and 4 bases from J, the gap between germline ends came to 9 bases.

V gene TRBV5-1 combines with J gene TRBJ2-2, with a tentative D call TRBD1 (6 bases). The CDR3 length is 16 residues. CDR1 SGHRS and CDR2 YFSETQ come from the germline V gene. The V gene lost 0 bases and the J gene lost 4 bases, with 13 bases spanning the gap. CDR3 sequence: CASSLAVGASTGELFF. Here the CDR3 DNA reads TGCGCCAGCAGCTTGGCCGTGGGGGCTAGCACCGGGGAGCTGTTTTTT.

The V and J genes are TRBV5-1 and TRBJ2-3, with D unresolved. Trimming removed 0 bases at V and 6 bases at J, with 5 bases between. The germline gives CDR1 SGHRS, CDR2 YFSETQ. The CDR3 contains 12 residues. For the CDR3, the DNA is TGCGCCAGCAGCTTGGCCTCTGATACGCAGTATTTT. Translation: CASSLASDTQYF.

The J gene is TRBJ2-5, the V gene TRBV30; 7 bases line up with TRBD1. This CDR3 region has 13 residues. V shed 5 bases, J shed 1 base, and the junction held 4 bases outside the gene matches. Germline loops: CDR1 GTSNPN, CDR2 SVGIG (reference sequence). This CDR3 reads CAWSTGPQETQYF. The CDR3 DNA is TGTGCCTGGTCGACAGGGCCCCAAGAGACCCAGTACTTC.

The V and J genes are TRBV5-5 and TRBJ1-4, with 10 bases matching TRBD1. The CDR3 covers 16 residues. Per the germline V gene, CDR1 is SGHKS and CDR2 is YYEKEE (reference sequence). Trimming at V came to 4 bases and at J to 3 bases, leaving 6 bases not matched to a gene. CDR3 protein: CASSNGQGESNEKLFF. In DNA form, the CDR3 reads TGTGCCAGCAGCAACGGACAGGGGGAATCTAATGAAAAACTGTTTTTT.

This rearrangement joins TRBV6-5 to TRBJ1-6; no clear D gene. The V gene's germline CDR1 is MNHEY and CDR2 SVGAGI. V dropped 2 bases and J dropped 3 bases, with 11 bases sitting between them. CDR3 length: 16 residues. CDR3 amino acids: CASSYGQLFYNSPLHF. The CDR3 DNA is TGTGCCAGCAGTTACGGGCAGCTATTCTATAATTCACCCCTCCACTTT.